This T cell receptor (beta chain) appears in the sequencing data of a study of post-analysis software for immune sequencing data (dated by TCRdb to 2015 to 2017). In terms of the full investigation: The recorded disease courses included relapsing-remitting, secondary progressive and progressive-relapsing multiple sclerosis, and some patients had no subtype annotation. The multiple sclerosis patient repertoires were compared with under 13 previously published healthy control repertoires from donors aged about 6 to 26 years. A subset of samples was prepared in parallel using single-end sample barcoding, then pooled and co-amplified after Illumina adapter ligation. The paper's findings and limits, for the study overall: The control group was slightly older than the multiple sclerosis patient group. Significantly lower normalized Chao1 diversity was found in multiple sclerosis patients than in controls, suggesting substantial peripheral T-cell clonal expansion. Strong co-clustering of samples prepared in the same batch was shown by direct clustering with F measure, prompting a batch-effect correction.

A remark on this clonotype: The antigen it recognizes is unknown. No base quality values were provided; no much bigger clone lies one nucleotide off.

To demonstrate the VDJtools post-analysis software, TCR beta repertoires were profiled from the peripheral blood of about a dozen young patients with multiple sclerosis. Multiple sclerosis patients were children and adolescents aged roughly 6 to 17 years. Receptors were amplified or captured by PCR. The run used an Illumina HiSeq 2500. To reduce PCR and sequencing biases, unique molecular identifiers were built into the TCR beta cDNA libraries. Every 1 to 10 million input T cells yielded roughly 0.5 million cDNA molecules, meaning each molecule approximated one T cell. Patient libraries were prepared and sequenced with the same protocol used for the earlier healthy control dataset. Samples belonging to the same batch were prepared together, multiplexed and sequenced on a shared HiSeq lane. The authors processed their data as follows. Raw barcoded reads were processed with MIGEC, discarding single-read molecular identifier groups before consensus assembly and CDR3 extraction. VDJtools was used for post-analysis of the clonotype tables, and diversity was normalized by down-sampling every dataset to the size of the smallest sample. In repertoire overlap clustering, CDR3 amino acid sequences, but not nucleotide sequences, were matched to correct batch-related cross-sample contamination. TCRdb reprocessing: public reads trimmed at Q25 with fastp, clones called with MiXCR, in-frame beta chains kept. When rows share a CDR3 protein, they turn into one entry using the most common DNA and genes. The V and J calls follow TCRdb's processing rather than the paper's. The sample profile shows approximately 630,000 distinct CDR3 sequences; 55% to 60% of them were found once. The ten largest make up 10% to 12% of the sample.

The sequence was obtained from a girl aged 2 to 10 with multiple sclerosis. Material: blood.

The CDR3 in this case is CSASGLAGGAGNEQFF. The nucleotide sequence reads as follows: TGCAGTGCTAGCGGACTAGCGGGAGGCGCGGGCAATGAGCAGTTCTTC. The V and J segments used are TRBV20-1 and TRBJ2-1; TRBD2 fits 14 bases in the junction. CDR1 and CDR2 were assigned from the germline V gene (reference sequence) as DFQATT and SNEGSKA. After removal of 3 bases from V and 6 bases from J, the junction retains 7 bases not matched to a gene. Counted from cysteine to phenylalanine, this CDR3 has 16 amino acids. The CDR3 DNA has 48 bases and is translated from base 1.